The subject of this entry is one T cell receptor (beta chain). The sample belongs to a study of blood T cell repertoires in COVID-19. Across the whole study: Acute and convalescent COVID-19 specimens originated in the United States, Italy and Spain. In each case, the material was cDNA or gDNA derived from T cells, B-cell-depleted T cells, or PBMCs.

Original processing notes: The authors estimated nucleated cell counts from reference gene primer amplification. Sequencing used immunoSEQ multiplex PCR; TCRdb keeps in-frame clones, though not all of them. From that table come the V and J calls and clone size; the DNA was used to work out D and trimming. Counted here are nearly 300,000 clones, more than 70% occurring once; the ten biggest clones make up about 7%. The germline V and J ends were trimmed by 1 base and 0 bases, with 13 bases remaining between them. The length of the CDR3 is 17 residues. Germline V gene sequence: CDR1 SGHVS, CDR2 FQNEAQ.

The sample taken for sequencing was peripheral blood. The rearrangement joins TRBV7-8 to TRBJ1-3, with D possibly matching TRBD1 (6 bases). The clonotype originates from a woman aged 25 to 39 who had recovered from COVID-19. In DNA, the CDR3 is TGTGCCAGCAGCTTAGGTTGGGACACCAGCTCTGGAAACACCATATATTTT. This sequence encodes CASSLGWDTSSGNTIYF. The whole variable domain, filled in from reference TRBV7-8 and TRBJ1-3, reads GAGVSQSPRYKVAKRGQDVALRCDPISGHVSLFWYQQALGQGPEFLTYFQNEAQLDKSGLPSDRFFAERPEGSVSTLKIQRTQQEDSAVYLCASSLGWDTSSGNTIYFGEGSWLTVV.